The 17 T cell receptor beta chains reported below all come from one sample, sequenced in a study of cytotoxic CD8 clonotypes in ibrutinib-treated CLL. The table came from immunoSEQ multiplex PCR; TCRdb's copy has only in-frame clones and leaves some out. The sample records approximately 150,000 clones, roughly 80% being singletons. The material was PBMCs, obtained after 24 months of ibrutinib treatment. The receptors here all came from a human donor with chronic lymphocytic leukemia.

The chain is built from TRBV18 and TRBJ2-1; 8 bases fit TRBD2. The J segment lost 0 bases and the V segment lost 3 bases, leaving 1 base of the junction unmatched. Germline loops: CDR1 KGHSH, CDR2 LQKENI. CDR3 length: 15 residues. The CDR3 here is CASSPSGGSYNEQFF. The CDR3 DNA sequence: TGTGCCAGCTCACCCAGCGGGGGCTCCTACAATGAGCAGTTCTTC.

The chain employs TRBV25-1 and TRBJ2-3; the match to TRBD1 covers 8 bases. The V gene's germline CDR1 is MGHDK and CDR2 SYGVNS. This CDR3 has 18 amino acids. V dropped 4 bases and J dropped 2; count of bases not matched to a gene: 14. CDR3 amino acids: CASSAGGGYRAITDTQYF. The CDR3 coding sequence is TGTGCCAGCAGTGCAGGGGGCGGCTACCGTGCTATCACAGATACGCAGTATTTT.

The chain couples TRBV14 to TRBJ2-1; TRBD2 agrees at 8 bases. The CDR3 is 14 amino acids. V was clipped by 5 bases and J by 3 bases; unmatched bases: 3. Germline V gives CDR1 SGHDN, CDR2 FVKESK. CDR3 bases: TGTGCCAGCAGCGAACGGGAGGGCTACAATGAGCAGTTCTTC. Encoded protein: CASSEREGYNEQFF.

V and J are TRBV5-1 and TRBJ2-7; the D gene is possibly TRBD2 (6 bases). Per germline, CDR1 SGHRS and CDR2 YFSETQ. Trimming pared 3 bases from V and 5 bases from J, leaving 18 bases between. The CDR3 is 15 residues long. The CDR3 bases are TGCGCCAGCAGCTGGGTGGGACTCGTCGGGGACGAGCAGTACTTC. As protein: CASSWVGLVGDEQYF.

This rearrangement joins TRBV27 to TRBJ1-5; no clear D gene. The germline V gene encodes CDR1 MNHEY and CDR2 SMNVEV (reference sequence). V lost 3 bases and J 6 bases, leaving 9 bases between the germline ends. The CDR3 covers 13 residues. CDR3: CASSFRGPQPQHF. Here the CDR3 DNA reads TGTGCCAGCAGTTTTCGGGGTCCTCAGCCCCAGCATTTT.

Only one count was recorded for this clone. The gene calls are TRBV5-4 and TRBJ1-3; D call uncertain. Trimming took 5 bases from V and 0 from J, leaving 15 bases between them. CDR3 length: 16 amino acids. CDR1 and CDR2 (germline): SGHNT, YYREEE (reference sequence). This chain's CDR3 is CASSFRRLDSGNTIYF. As DNA, the CDR3 is TGTGCCAGCAGTTTTCGACGGCTTGACTCTGGAAACACCATATATTTT.

The gene calls are TRBV6-5 and TRBJ1-4, with 7 bases lining up with TRBD1. The CDR3 runs 14 residues. CDR1 and CDR2 from the germline V gene are MNHEY and SVGAGI. Losses at the gene ends were 6 bases for V and 8 bases for J; bases not matched to a gene: 9. CDR3 sequence (DNA): TGTGCCAGCAGCTCAGGGGGGGTAAGGGAAAAACTGTTTTTT. It specifies CASSSGGVREKLFF.

The CDR3 reads CASSQDWKVRNEQYF. The CDR3 bases are TGTGCCAGCAGCCAAGATTGGAAGGTGAGGAACGAGCAGTACTTC. This chain connects TRBV4-2 to TRBJ2-7; D is undetermined. This CDR3 region has 15 residues. CDR1 is LGHNA, CDR2 YNFKEQ, per germline. V was shortened by 0 bases and J by 5 bases, with 14 bases between the two germline ends.

The V and J genes are TRBV18 and TRBJ2-7, with D perhaps TRBD1 or TRBD2 (5 bases each). The CDR3 loop spans 13 amino acids. CDR1 and CDR2 (germline): KGHSH, LQKENI. Trimming removed 4 bases from V and 7 bases from J, with 14 bases in between. The DNA for the CDR3 is TGTGCCAGCTCACAGGGTATCGAGGGGGAGCAGTACTTC. Amino acids: CASSQGIEGEQYF.

The rearrangement joins TRBV2 to TRBJ2-2; no clear D gene. This CDR3 has 14 amino acids. The V end lost 2 bases, the J end lost 5 bases, and 9 bases lay between the germline ends. Germline values: CDR1 SNHLY, CDR2 FYNNEI. CDR3 loop: CASSEIRQTGELFF. DNA of the CDR3: TGTGCCAGCAGTGAAATTCGGCAGACCGGGGAGCTGTTTTTT.

The gene calls are TRBV18 and TRBJ1-5; possibly TRBD1 for D (6 bases). The germline CDR1 and CDR2 sequences are KGHSH and LQKENI. V was trimmed by 1 base and J by 3 bases, leaving 7 bases between them. The CDR3 runs to 14 residues. As DNA, the CDR3 is TGTGCCAGCTCACCACGACAGGTCAATCAGCCCCAGCATTTT. Encoded protein: CASSPRQVNQPQHF.

The chain recombines TRBV7-9 with TRBJ1-2, with D unclear. This CDR3 has 11 amino acids. The germline V gene encodes CDR1 SEHNR and CDR2 FQNEAQ (reference sequence). V was pared by 9 bases and J by 8 bases, with 13 bases between. The CDR3 sequence is CASGYGGGYTF. The CDR3 nucleotides are TGTGCCAGTGGCTATGGCGGCGGCTACACCTTC.

The chain recombines TRBV2 with TRBJ2-3; TRBD2 matches 8 bases. The germline V gene has CDR1 SNHLY and CDR2 FYNNEI. Unmatched junction bases numbered 13, after V lost 11 bases and J lost 0 bases. The CDR3 runs 16 residues. CDR3 in DNA: TGTGCCTCTTTGGGCCCGGGAGGGCGTAGCACAGATACGCAGTATTTT. Translated, it gives CASLGPGGRSTDTQYF.

Note on this clone: The junction shows a germline mismatch at one end, possibly a read error. The genes are TRBV7-7 and TRBJ2-1; TRBD1 or TRBD2 may be the D gene (5 bases each). Germline CDR1 is SSHAT and CDR2 is FNYEAQ (reference sequence). This CDR3 has 13 residues. This chain's CDR3 is CASSPKGRNEQFF. CDR3 nucleotide sequence: TGTGCTAGCAGCCCCAAGGGACGAAATGAGCAGTTCTTC.

The V and J genes are TRBV5-4 and TRBJ2-1, with 7 bases matching TRBD1. Germline V CDR1 and CDR2: SGHNT, YYREEE (reference sequence). The CDR3 contains 15 residues. The trim removed 1 base at V and 2 bases at J, leaving 3 bases unmatched. DNA of the CDR3: TGTGCCAGCAGCTTGCGGACAGGAACCTACAATGAGCAGTTCTTC. It codes for CASSLRTGTYNEQFF.

J is TRBJ2-7 and V is TRBV30, with TRBD1 identical over 8 bases. There are 14 residues in the CDR3. CDR1 is GTSNPN and CDR2 is SVGIG in the germline V gene (reference sequence). Trimming took 1 base from V and 2 from J; bases not matched to a gene: 4. The CDR3 is CAWSAAGGPYEQYF. CDR3 sequence (DNA): TGTGCCTGGAGTGCGGCAGGGGGCCCCTACGAGCAGTACTTC.

The chain links TRBV19 to TRBJ2-2; tentative D call: TRBD2 (6 bases). The CDR3 runs to 15 residues. Germline CDR1 reads LNHDA; CDR2 reads SQIVND (reference sequence). Trimming cost V 4 bases and J 6 bases, with 15 bases left between them. The CDR3 DNA reads as TGTGCCAGTAGTAATGGGGGGTTGGGTCCCGGGGAGCTGTTTTTT. This codes for CASSNGGLGPGELFF.